This entry is about one TCR beta chain. The table came from immunoSEQ multiplex PCR; TCRdb's copy has only in-frame clones and leaves some out. The sample consists of some 250,000 clones, about 88% of them appearing once. The data stem from a study of blood T cell repertoires in COVID-19. In the study overall: Italy, Spain and the United States were the sources of the convalescent and acute COVID-19 samples.

This CDR3 is built from 16 residues. V was clipped by 4 bases and J by 1 base; unmatched bases: 6. CDR1 and CDR2 from the germline V gene are SGDLS and YYNGEE. The sample comprised peripheral blood. The clonotype was recovered from a woman aged 40 to 50 who had recovered from COVID-19. The chain joins TRBV9 to TRBJ2-4; TRBD2 matches 9 bases. Here the CDR3 reads CASSPRLADAKNIQYF. The CDR3 bases are TGTGCCAGCAGCCCCCGACTAGCGGACGCCAAAAACATTCAGTACTTC.